This record covers a single T cell receptor beta chain. Its specificity is not known. V shed 8 bases and J 6 bases; nucleotides not matched to a gene: 1. This CDR3 spans 12 amino acids. Looked up from germline, CDR1 is MDHEN and CDR2 is SYDVKM. This table comes from immunoSEQ multiplex PCR, and its TCRdb copy is limited to in-frame clones, with some not included. The table has about 90,000 clones, 90% to 95% seen once. These data originate in a study of T cell responses to AZD1222 COVID-19 vaccine. Study observations and caveats: In a largely white British group with more females than males, clonal diversity was possibly underestimated. Compared with day 0, the breadth and depth of the Spike-specific TCR repertoire rose significantly after two doses of AZD1222. The study identified only six AZD1222 recipients as seropositive at baseline.

The chain links TRBV28 to TRBJ2-2; 9 nucleotides agree with TRBD2. This sample comprised peripheral blood, obtained on day 0 of MenACWY control vaccination. This TCR was recovered from an adult in good health. For the CDR3, the DNA is TGTGCCAGCGGACTAGCGCCCGGGGAGCTGTTTTTT. It translates to CASGLAPGELFF.